Shown below are 9 T cell receptor beta chains from a single sample sequenced in a study of T-cell memory formation after mild COVID-19. From the 5' RACE reads, TCRdb called clonotypes with MiXCR, one entry per CDR3 protein. Here the sample spans about 350,000 distinct CDR3 sequences, 12% to 15% being singletons. The specimen sequenced was PBMCs or a T cell subset sorted from them (not recorded which). The receptors come from a man between 18 and 29 years old who had mild COVID-19 (a few samples of this study predate the infection). Cell type and time point are not known.

J is TRBJ2-7 and V is TRBV29-1, with TRBD1 as a possible D gene (5 bases). CDR1 is SQVTM and CDR2 is ANQGSEA in the germline V gene. The CDR3 runs 13 residues. The V gene lost 1 base and the J gene lost 3 bases, with 10 bases spanning the gap. The DNA for the CDR3 is TGCAGCGTTGAAGGGGGCACGGGCTACGAGCAGTACTTC. Translating it yields CSVEGGTGYEQYF.

This clonotype occurred many times. The chain joins TRBV10-3 to TRBJ2-5; 10 bases map to TRBD1. In germline, CDR1 is ENHRY, CDR2 SYGVKD. The CDR3 extends over 16 amino acids. V was clipped by 4 bases and J by 2 bases; unmatched bases: 7. The CDR3 sequence is CAISGPGTGVQETQYF. The CDR3 bases are TGTGCCATCAGTGGGCCCGGGACAGGGGTTCAAGAGACCCAGTACTTC.

The chain employs TRBV6-2 or TRBV6-3 and TRBJ1-1; no definite D call. This CDR3 spans 12 amino acids. Germline values: CDR1 MNHEY, CDR2 SVGEGT. Trimming cost V 7 bases and J 4 bases, with 10 bases left between them. The CDR3 sequence: CASTNGITEAFF. DNA for the CDR3: TGTGCCAGCACCAACGGGATCACTGAAGCTTTCTTT.

The CDR3 DNA reads TGCGCCAGCAGCTTGGGATTAGCGGGGGGCGGGAATGAGCAGTTCTTC. Translated: CASSLGLAGGGNEQFF. The V and J genes are TRBV5-1 and TRBJ2-1; 10 nucleotides agree with TRBD2. V was clipped by 0 bases and J by 7 bases; unmatched bases: 7. This CDR3 has 16 amino acids. Germline-derived CDR1 and CDR2 are SGHRS and YFSETQ.

This clonotype was seen ten or more times. The chain combines TRBV7-8 with TRBJ1-2; D might be TRBD1 (5 bases). The germline gives CDR1 SGHVS, CDR2 FQNEAQ. There are 14 residues in the CDR3. Trimming stripped 6 bases from V and 4 bases from J, with 15 bases between. Here the CDR3 reads CASRFDGQGYGYTF. CDR3 sequence (DNA): TGTGCCAGCAGGTTCGACGGGCAGGGCTATGGCTACACCTTC.

This clonotype occurred a few times. V and J are TRBV20-1 and TRBJ1-2; D uncertain. Per germline, CDR1 DFQATT and CDR2 SNEGSKA (reference sequence). V shed 0 bases and J shed 6 bases, with 14 bases lying between them. The CDR3 is 14 residues long. DNA for the CDR3: TGCAGTGCTAGAGACGGAGGCAGTTCGAATGGCTACACCTTC. This gives the protein CSARDGGSSNGYTF.

This clonotype was counted many times. The chain recombines TRBV7-6 with TRBJ2-1; D perhaps matches TRBD1 (5 bases). Germline CDR1 is SGHVS and CDR2 is FNYEAQ. The V end lost 2 bases, the J end lost 0 bases, and 14 bases lay between the germline ends. The length of the CDR3 is 17 residues. This chain's CDR3 is CASSLRTGLSSYNEQFF. CDR3 DNA sequence: TGTGCCAGCAGCTTAAGAACAGGCTTGAGCTCCTACAATGAGCAGTTCTTC.

The genes are TRBV7-9 and TRBJ2-1; possibly TRBD1 for D (6 bases). Germline V gives CDR1 SEHNR, CDR2 FQNEAQ (reference sequence). The CDR3 extends over 14 amino acids. Trimming stripped 1 base from V and 5 bases from J, with 9 bases between. The CDR3 DNA reads TGTGCCAGCAGCTTAGGTAACAGGGACAATGAGCAGTTCTTC. Its protein product is CASSLGNRDNEQFF.

CDR3 residues: CASSPQTVYTEAFF. The CDR3 DNA reads as TGTGCCAGCAGCCCCCAGACAGTATACACTGAAGCTTTCTTT. This rearrangement joins TRBV7-2 to TRBJ1-1; maybe TRBD1 (5 bases). The CDR3 has 14 residues. V was clipped by 5 bases and J by 3 bases, with 13 bases between them. CDR1 is SGHTA, CDR2 FQGNSA, per germline.